The 30 T cell receptor beta chains presented below share a single source sample, sequenced in a study of cytomegalovirus exposure and HLA in healthy donors. In the PCR, 60 Vbeta and 13 Jbeta primers were used. Sequenced by immunoSEQ multiplex PCR; TCRdb stores in-frame clones only, minus some. The sample holds some 100,000 clones, about 77% seen once. The sample consisted of PBMCs. These TCRs come from a woman between 50 and 59 years old in good health and CMV-seropositive.

The chain has TRBV19 and TRBJ2-2; TRBD1 agrees at 12 bases. CDR1 is LNHDA, CDR2 SQIVND, per germline (reference sequence). There are 14 residues in the CDR3. J lost 7 bases, V lost 6 bases, and 3 bases had no gene match. The CDR3 nucleotides are TGTGCCAGTAGGGGACAGGGGGCTAACGGGGAGCTGTTTTTT. Its translation is CASRGQGANGELFF.

The CDR3 sequence: CASLGSGYEQYF. CDR3 bases: TGTGCCAGCCTCGGGAGTGGATACGAGCAGTACTTC. The chain uses TRBV6-5 and TRBJ2-7; maybe TRBD2 (6 bases). Germline V CDR1 and CDR2: MNHEY, SVGAGI. With 8 bases removed from V and 4 bases from J, the gap between germline ends came to 12 bases. The CDR3 covers 12 residues.

This clone was found once. The V call is TRBV19, the J call TRBJ2-1; tentatively, D is TRBD1 (6 bases). Germline lookup yields CDR1 LNHDA and CDR2 SQIVND (reference sequence). Trimming cost V 7 bases and J 0 bases, with 16 bases left between them. The CDR3 has 16 residues. In DNA form, the CDR3 reads TGTGCCAGTACCCTTTCCGGGACACTCTCCTACAATGAGCAGTTCTTC. It specifies CASTLSGTLSYNEQFF.

This clone was seen once. The chain links TRBV29-1 to TRBJ2-3, with D possibly matching TRBD2 (5 bases). Per the germline V gene, CDR1 is SQVTM and CDR2 is ANQGSEA. The CDR3 covers 14 residues. Trimming removed 7 bases from V and 7 bases from J, with 21 bases in between. In DNA, the CDR3 is TGCAGCGCCATGGTCAGCGGAACGATGTATACGCAGTATTTT. Amino acids: CSAMVSGTMYTQYF.

This clone turned up a few times. A junction boundary mismatches the germline segment, possibly from a read error. V usage is TRBV7-7 and J usage is TRBJ2-7; TRBD2 matches at 11 bases. The CDR3 totals 15 residues. Germline lookup yields CDR1 SSHAT and CDR2 FNYEAQ (reference sequence). For the CDR3, the DNA is TGTGCTAGCAGCAAACTAGCGGGGGCATCCTACGAGCAGTACTTC. Protein: CASSKLAGASYEQYF.

The genes are TRBV27 and TRBJ2-1; TRBD1 matches at 8 bases. Trimming took 10 bases from V and 5 from J; bases not matched to a gene: 7. The CDR3 length is 13 residues. Germline V gives CDR1 MNHEY, CDR2 SMNVEV (reference sequence). Here the CDR3 DNA reads TGTGCCACCGGACAGGGTAGGGACAATGAGCAGTTCTTC. It codes for CATGQGRDNEQFF.

The CDR3 DNA reads TGTGCCAGCAGTGAAGGGAGGGCTCGGGAGACCCAGTACTTC. This gives the protein CASSEGRARETQYF. V is TRBV2 and J is TRBJ2-5; a possible D gene is TRBD2 (6 bases). Deletions cut 1 base from V and 5 bases from J, with 11 bases between. The germline gives CDR1 SNHLY, CDR2 FYNNEI. CDR3 length equals 14 residues.

V usage is TRBV6-5 and J usage is TRBJ2-1; 9 nucleotides match TRBD1. The CDR3 has 15 residues. Germline loops: CDR1 MNHEY, CDR2 SVGAGI. V trimming: 5 bases; J trimming: 4 bases; junction bases outside the gene matches: 6. CDR3 residues: CASSGEDRGYNEQFF. CDR3 coding DNA: TGTGCCAGCAGTGGAGAGGACAGGGGTTACAATGAGCAGTTCTTC.

This clone showed up just once. J is TRBJ1-2 and V is TRBV10-3, with D uncertain. This CDR3 is built from 12 residues. CDR1 and CDR2 from the germline V gene are ENHRY and SYGVKD. Deletions cut 2 bases from V and 6 bases from J, with 7 bases between. As DNA, the CDR3 is TGTGCCATCAGTGAGGACAACAATGGCTACACCTTC. Translated, it gives CAISEDNNGYTF.

This clone was seen only once. The V gene is TRBV4-2, the J gene TRBJ1-2; no clear D gene. The CDR3 loop spans 16 amino acids. V was pared by 0 bases and J by 4 bases, with 15 bases between. Per the germline V gene, CDR1 is LGHNA and CDR2 is YNFKEQ. The CDR3 DNA follows: TGTGCCAGCAGCCAAGATAGTACGGGGAGAACCTATGGCTACACCTTC. Amino acid sequence: CASSQDSTGRTYGYTF.

The rearrangement joins TRBV9 to TRBJ1-1; D is uncertain. CDR3 size: 13 residues. The germline V gene has CDR1 SGDLS and CDR2 YYNGEE. The V end lost 3 bases, the J end lost 6 bases, and 12 bases lay between the germline ends. CDR3 sequence (DNA): TGTGCCAGCAGCGCCGAATTGGCCGCTGAAGCTTTCTTT. It encodes CASSAELAAEAFF. Together with reference TRBV9 and TRBJ1-1, the CDR3 gives the full variable domain: DSGVTQTPKHLITATGQRVTLRCSPRSGDLSVYWYQQSLDQGLQFLIQYYNGEERAKGNILERFSAQQFPDLHSELNLSSLELGDSALYFCASSAELAAEAFFGQGTRLTVV.

The genes are TRBV30 and TRBJ1-6, with D hard to call. CDR3 length: 14 amino acids. V was pared by 7 bases and J by 4 bases, with 14 bases between. Germline loops: CDR1 GTSNPN, CDR2 SVGIG (reference sequence). CDR3: CASPAGVYNSPLHF. In DNA, the CDR3 is TGTGCCTCCCCTGCGGGAGTGTATAATTCACCCCTCCACTTT.

V is TRBV11-2 and J is TRBJ2-3, with 9 positions matching TRBD2. The CDR3 runs 14 residues. The V segment lost 4 bases and the J segment 5 bases; nucleotides outside the gene matches: 4. Germline CDR1 reads SGHAT; CDR2 reads FQNNGV. As DNA, the CDR3 is TGTGCCAGCAGCTCAGCGGGAGGAGGAGATACGCAGTATTTT. It yields the protein CASSSAGGGDTQYF.

The DNA for the CDR3 is TGTGCCATCAGTGTGGTCGGGGGGGACAATGAGCAGTTCTTC. Protein: CAISVVGGDNEQFF. This rearrangement joins TRBV10-3 to TRBJ2-1, with 8 bases fitting TRBD2. Germline V gives CDR1 ENHRY, CDR2 SYGVKD. The CDR3 has 14 residues. Trimming cost V 4 bases and J 5 bases; bases outside gene matches: 4.

The chain carries TRBV2 and TRBJ2-1; possible D gene TRBD1, 6 bases. Between the trimmed V and J ends, which lost 5 bases and 7 bases, there was a span of 18 bases. Germline V lookup: CDR1 SNHLY, CDR2 FYNNEI. CDR3 length equals 15 residues. CDR3 sequence (DNA): TGTGCCAGCAGTCTGGGGGCAGCGTCTCGGAATGAGCAGTTCTTC. Encoded protein: CASSLGAASRNEQFF. Drawing the rest from reference TRBV2 and TRBJ2-1, the complete variable domain is EPEVTQTPSHQVTQMGQEVILRCVPISNHLYFYWYRQILGQKVEFLVSFYNNEISEKSEIFDDQFSVERPDGSNFTLKIRSTKLEDSAMYFCASSLGAASRNEQFFGPGTRLTVL.

The rearrangement uses TRBV9 and TRBJ2-7; the D gene is possibly TRBD1 (6 bases). From germline, CDR1 is SGDLS and CDR2 YYNGEE. Trimming shortened V by 4 bases and J by 6 bases, and 17 bases separated the two germline ends. The CDR3 is 14 amino acids. In nucleotides, the CDR3 is TGTGCCAGCAGCCTCCAAGATGGACAGCTCGAGCAGTACTTC. Residues: CASSLQDGQLEQYF.

V gene TRBV19 combines with J gene TRBJ2-3; 8 bases are shared with TRBD1. Germline CDR1 is LNHDA and CDR2 is SQIVND (reference sequence). The CDR3 runs 15 residues. V lost 3 bases and J lost 6; bases outside the gene matches: 8. CDR3 coding DNA: TGTGCCAGTAGTATCGGCAGGGGGCTCGGTGATACGCAGTATTTT. It specifies CASSIGRGLGDTQYF. The whole variable domain, filled in from reference TRBV19 and TRBJ2-3, reads DGGITQSPKYLFRKEGQNVTLSCEQNLNHDAMYWYRQDPGQGLRLIYYSQIVNDFQKGDIAEGYSVSREKKESFPLTVTSAQKNPTAFYLCASSIGRGLGDTQYFGPGTRLTVL.

V is TRBV9 and J is TRBJ2-1; a possible D gene is TRBD2 (5 bases). Trimming stripped 3 bases from V and 8 bases from J, with 15 bases between. From germline, CDR1 is SGDLS and CDR2 YYNGEE. The CDR3 consists of 14 residues. The CDR3 bases are TGTGCCAGCAGCGGTTTTTACGGAGGCCATGAGCAGTTCTTC. Translated, it gives CASSGFYGGHEQFF.

The genes are TRBV29-1 and TRBJ2-7, with D possibly being TRBD2 (6 bases). The germline V gene has CDR1 SQVTM and CDR2 ANQGSEA. V was trimmed by 1 base and J by 7 bases, leaving 8 bases between them. The CDR3 is 11 residues long. CDR3 amino acids: CSVEVRGEQYF. CDR3 in DNA: TGCAGCGTTGAAGTTCGGGGGGAGCAGTACTTC.

The chain has TRBV19 and TRBJ2-7, with TRBD2 as a possible D gene (5 bases). Trimming took 5 bases from V and 4 from J, leaving 9 bases between them. Looked up from germline, CDR1 is LNHDA and CDR2 is SQIVND (reference sequence). The CDR3 is made up of 12 amino acids. The CDR3 DNA reads TGTGCCAGTAGTCTACCGGGGTACGAGCAGTACTTC. Amino acids: CASSLPGYEQYF.

The gene calls are TRBV5-5 and TRBJ2-5, with unresolved D. The DNA end favors TRBJ2-7, so the J call may be wrong. The CDR3 length is 15 residues. Germline CDR1 and CDR2: SGHKS and YYEKEE (reference sequence). The CDR3 sequence: CASSFMWAQSYEQYF. The CDR3 nucleotides are TGTGCCAGCAGCTTCATGTGGGCCCAGTCCTACGAGCAGTACTTC.

V and J are TRBV5-1 and TRBJ2-3; 8 bases line up with TRBD1. Looked up from germline, CDR1 is SGHRS and CDR2 is YFSETQ. Trimming removed 8 bases from V and 0 bases from J; junction bases left unmatched: 5. The length of the CDR3 is 14 residues. The CDR3 reads CASNRGDSTDTQYF. CDR3 DNA sequence: TGCGCCAGTAACAGGGGGGATAGCACAGATACGCAGTATTTT.

A note on this clone: The same CDR3 can be traced to other DNA sequences in this sample. This chain links TRBV27 with TRBJ2-1, with 12 bases identical to TRBD2. Germline values: CDR1 MNHEY, CDR2 SMNVEV (reference sequence). The CDR3 spans 16 residues. Trimming at V came to 0 bases and at J to 4 bases, leaving 1 base not matched to a gene. CDR3 in DNA: TGTGCCAGCAGTTTATCGGGACTAGCGGGTTACAATGAGCAGTTCTTC. Its protein product is CASSLSGLAGYNEQFF.

Remarks on this clone: The same CDR3 can be traced to other DNA sequences in this sample. This chain connects TRBV5-6 to TRBJ2-3; TRBD2 matches at 9 bases. The CDR3 has 15 amino acids. V lost 5 bases and J lost 6; bases outside the gene matches: 10. CDR1 is SGHDT, CDR2 YYEEEE, per germline. CDR3: CASSLGLAGWDTQYF. CDR3 nucleotide sequence: TGTGCCAGCAGTCTTGGGCTAGCGGGGTGGGATACGCAGTATTTT.

V and J are TRBV4-1 and TRBJ1-1, with D uncertain. CDR3 size: 13 residues. Germline V CDR1 and CDR2: MGHRA, YSYEKL. The V end was cut by 1 base, the J end by 3 bases, with 6 bases between. Here the CDR3 DNA reads TGCGCCAGCAGCCAAGGAGCGGACACTGAAGCTTTCTTT. Translation gives CASSQGADTEAFF.

The chain combines TRBV27 with TRBJ2-3; 13 nucleotides align to TRBD2. V lost 10 bases to trimming and J lost 4 bases; unmatched junction nucleotides: 5. This CDR3 comprises 14 residues. Germline V gene sequence: CDR1 MNHEY, CDR2 SMNVEV (reference sequence). The CDR3 is CATALAGGPDTQYF. CDR3 coding DNA: TGTGCCACTGCACTAGCGGGGGGGCCAGATACGCAGTATTTT.

The chain uses TRBV6-5 and TRBJ2-7, with D uncertain. This CDR3 has 13 residues. The V gene's germline CDR1 is MNHEY and CDR2 SVGAGI. V was pared by 0 bases and J by 5 bases, with 8 bases between. The CDR3: CASSYSFRNEQYF. CDR3 sequence (DNA): TGTGCCAGCAGTTACTCTTTCAGGAACGAGCAGTACTTC.

The chain couples TRBV11-2 to TRBJ2-1, with D possibly being TRBD2 (5 bases). CDR3 length: 11 amino acids. Germline CDR1 SGHAT, CDR2 FQNNGV. This CDR3 is CSGSSYNEQFF. The CDR3 region has the DNA TGTAGCGGAAGCTCCTACAATGAGCAGTTCTTC.

This chain connects TRBV4-1 to TRBJ1-2; the match to TRBD1 covers 7 bases. After removal of 4 bases from V and 4 bases from J, the junction contained 9 bases not matched to a gene. The CDR3 is made up of 15 amino acids. Germline CDR1 is MGHRA and CDR2 is YSYEKL. The CDR3: CASSRGTADSYGYTF. The CDR3, as DNA: TGCGCCAGCAGCCGGGGGACAGCAGATTCCTATGGCTACACCTTC.

V and J are TRBV6-5 and TRBJ1-4; D may be TRBD1 (5 bases). The CDR3 is made up of 16 amino acids. V lost 0 bases and J lost 6, with 14 bases in between. Per germline, CDR1 MNHEY and CDR2 SVGAGI. The CDR3 coding sequence is TGTGCCAGCAGTTACTCGCCGGGGACTGTATATGAAAAACTGTTTTTT. It yields the protein CASSYSPGTVYEKLFF.